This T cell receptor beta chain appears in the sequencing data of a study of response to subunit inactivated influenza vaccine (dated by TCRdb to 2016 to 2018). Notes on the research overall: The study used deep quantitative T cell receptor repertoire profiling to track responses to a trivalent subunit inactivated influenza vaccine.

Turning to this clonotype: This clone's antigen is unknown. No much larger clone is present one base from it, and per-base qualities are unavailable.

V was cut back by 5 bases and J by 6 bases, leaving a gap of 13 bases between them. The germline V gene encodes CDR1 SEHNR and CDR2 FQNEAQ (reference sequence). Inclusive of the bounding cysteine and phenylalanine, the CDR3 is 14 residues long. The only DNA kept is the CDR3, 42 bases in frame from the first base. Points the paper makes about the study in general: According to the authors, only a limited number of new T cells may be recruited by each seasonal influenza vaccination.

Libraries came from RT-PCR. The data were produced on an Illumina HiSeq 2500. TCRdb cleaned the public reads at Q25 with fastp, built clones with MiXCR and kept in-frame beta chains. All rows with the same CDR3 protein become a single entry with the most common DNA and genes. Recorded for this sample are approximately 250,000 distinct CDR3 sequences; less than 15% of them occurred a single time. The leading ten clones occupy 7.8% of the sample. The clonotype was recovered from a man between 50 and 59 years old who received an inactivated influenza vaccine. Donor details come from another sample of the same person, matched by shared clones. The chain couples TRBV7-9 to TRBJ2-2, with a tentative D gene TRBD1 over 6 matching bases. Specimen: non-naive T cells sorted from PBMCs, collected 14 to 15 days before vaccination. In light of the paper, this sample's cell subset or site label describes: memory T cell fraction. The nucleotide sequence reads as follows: TGTGCCAGCAGCCAGGACAGCCGGTCCGGGGAGCTGTTTTTT. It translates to CASSQDSRSGELFF.